In its sample, the clone carrying this T cell receptor (beta chain) was seen a few times. The antigen remains unidentified. From the 5' RACE reads, TCRdb called clonotypes with MiXCR, one entry per CDR3 protein. The repertoire includes around 280,000 distinct CDR3 sequences, around 18% of them detected once, and around 7.8% sits in the top ten. The CDR3 is 13 amino acids. The V and J ends lost 5 bases and 8 bases respectively, with 14 bases between them. CDR1 and CDR2 from the germline V gene are SGHRS and YFSETQ. The sample belongs to a study of CD8 T cells in ankylosing spondylitis. Study-wide results and caveats: Previous work reported some of these motif variants in the synovial fluid and blood of reactive arthritis.

The chain couples TRBV5-1 to TRBJ2-4; tentative D call: TRBD1 (6 bases). The receptor's source is a male donor with ankylosing spondylitis or in good health (not recorded which). Specimen: blood, either unsorted or a sorted T cell fraction (not recorded which). In DNA form, the CDR3 reads TGCGCCAGCAGGGGAAACAGGGCTGACATTCAGTACTTC. Translating gives CASRGNRADIQYF. Combining the CDR3 with reference TRBV5-1 and TRBJ2-4 gives the whole variable domain KAGVTQTPRYLIKTRGQQVTLSCSPISGHRSVSWYQQTPGQGLQFLFEYFSETQRNKGNFPGRFSGRQFSNSRSEMNVSTLELGDSALYLCASRGNRADIQYFGAGTRLSVL.